Shown below are 5 T cell receptor beta chains from a single sample sequenced in a study of early T cells in non-severe SARS-CoV-2 infection. Via MiXCR, TCRdb re-called the 5' RACE reads, giving one row per CDR3 protein. The table shows approximately 56,000 distinct CDR3 sequences, with approximately 15% occurring only once. The starting material was whole blood, obtained at baseline. These receptors all stem from an adult who was a healthcare worker with PCR-confirmed SARS-CoV-2 infection or an uninfected control (not recorded which).

This clonotype turned up a few times. V gene TRBV20-1 combines with J gene TRBJ1-5; weak D call: TRBD1 (5 bases). V was shortened by 2 bases and J by 12 bases, with 8 bases between the two germline ends. The CDR3 totals 10 residues. The V gene's germline CDR1 is DFQATT and CDR2 SNEGSKA (reference sequence). CDR3 in amino acids: CSARTQGQHF. CDR3 in DNA: TGCAGTGCTAGAACCCAGGGCCAGCATTTT.

The J gene is TRBJ2-7, the V gene TRBV11-1, with 12 bases aligning to TRBD2. The CDR3 runs to 14 residues. V trimming: 4 bases; J trimming: 4 bases; junction bases outside the gene matches: 2. In germline, CDR1 is SGHAT, CDR2 FQDESV (reference sequence). CDR3 bases: TGTGCCAGCAGCTGGACTAGCGGGATATACGAGCAGTACTTC. Protein product: CASSWTSGIYEQYF. Using reference TRBV11-1 and TRBJ2-7 for the parts outside the CDR3, the full variable domain is EAEVAQSPRYKITEKSQAVAFWCDPISGHATLYWYRQILGQGPELLVQFQDESVVDDSQLPKDRFSAERLKGVDSTLKIQPAELGDSAMYLCASSWTSGIYEQYFGPGTRLTVT.

The gene calls are TRBV7-2 and TRBJ1-2; 7 positions agree with TRBD1. The germline V gene has CDR1 SGHTA and CDR2 FQGNSA. After removal of 5 bases from V and 4 bases from J, the junction contained 10 bases not matched to a gene. This CDR3 is built from 15 residues. The CDR3 region has the DNA TGTGCCAGCAGCAGTACAGGGGCCCGATCCTATGGCTACACCTTC. It specifies CASSSTGARSYGYTF.

The chain joins TRBV2 to TRBJ2-7; D gene unclear. V lost 7 bases to trimming and J lost 1 base, with 8 bases between them. Per the germline V gene, CDR1 is SNHLY and CDR2 is FYNNEI. The CDR3 runs 12 residues. CDR3 nucleotides: TGTGCCAGCAAGGTGGCTTCCTACGAGCAGTACTTC. It specifies CASKVASYEQYF.

This clonotype was seen only a few times. J is TRBJ1-2 and V is TRBV13; D call uncertain. The CDR3 has 12 residues. V was shortened by 3 bases and J by 8 bases, with 10 bases between the two germline ends. Germline V gives CDR1 PRHDT, CDR2 FYEKMQ (reference sequence). CDR3 DNA: TGTGCCAGCAGCTTCTCGGATGCGGGCTACACCTTC. This sequence encodes CASSFSDAGYTF.